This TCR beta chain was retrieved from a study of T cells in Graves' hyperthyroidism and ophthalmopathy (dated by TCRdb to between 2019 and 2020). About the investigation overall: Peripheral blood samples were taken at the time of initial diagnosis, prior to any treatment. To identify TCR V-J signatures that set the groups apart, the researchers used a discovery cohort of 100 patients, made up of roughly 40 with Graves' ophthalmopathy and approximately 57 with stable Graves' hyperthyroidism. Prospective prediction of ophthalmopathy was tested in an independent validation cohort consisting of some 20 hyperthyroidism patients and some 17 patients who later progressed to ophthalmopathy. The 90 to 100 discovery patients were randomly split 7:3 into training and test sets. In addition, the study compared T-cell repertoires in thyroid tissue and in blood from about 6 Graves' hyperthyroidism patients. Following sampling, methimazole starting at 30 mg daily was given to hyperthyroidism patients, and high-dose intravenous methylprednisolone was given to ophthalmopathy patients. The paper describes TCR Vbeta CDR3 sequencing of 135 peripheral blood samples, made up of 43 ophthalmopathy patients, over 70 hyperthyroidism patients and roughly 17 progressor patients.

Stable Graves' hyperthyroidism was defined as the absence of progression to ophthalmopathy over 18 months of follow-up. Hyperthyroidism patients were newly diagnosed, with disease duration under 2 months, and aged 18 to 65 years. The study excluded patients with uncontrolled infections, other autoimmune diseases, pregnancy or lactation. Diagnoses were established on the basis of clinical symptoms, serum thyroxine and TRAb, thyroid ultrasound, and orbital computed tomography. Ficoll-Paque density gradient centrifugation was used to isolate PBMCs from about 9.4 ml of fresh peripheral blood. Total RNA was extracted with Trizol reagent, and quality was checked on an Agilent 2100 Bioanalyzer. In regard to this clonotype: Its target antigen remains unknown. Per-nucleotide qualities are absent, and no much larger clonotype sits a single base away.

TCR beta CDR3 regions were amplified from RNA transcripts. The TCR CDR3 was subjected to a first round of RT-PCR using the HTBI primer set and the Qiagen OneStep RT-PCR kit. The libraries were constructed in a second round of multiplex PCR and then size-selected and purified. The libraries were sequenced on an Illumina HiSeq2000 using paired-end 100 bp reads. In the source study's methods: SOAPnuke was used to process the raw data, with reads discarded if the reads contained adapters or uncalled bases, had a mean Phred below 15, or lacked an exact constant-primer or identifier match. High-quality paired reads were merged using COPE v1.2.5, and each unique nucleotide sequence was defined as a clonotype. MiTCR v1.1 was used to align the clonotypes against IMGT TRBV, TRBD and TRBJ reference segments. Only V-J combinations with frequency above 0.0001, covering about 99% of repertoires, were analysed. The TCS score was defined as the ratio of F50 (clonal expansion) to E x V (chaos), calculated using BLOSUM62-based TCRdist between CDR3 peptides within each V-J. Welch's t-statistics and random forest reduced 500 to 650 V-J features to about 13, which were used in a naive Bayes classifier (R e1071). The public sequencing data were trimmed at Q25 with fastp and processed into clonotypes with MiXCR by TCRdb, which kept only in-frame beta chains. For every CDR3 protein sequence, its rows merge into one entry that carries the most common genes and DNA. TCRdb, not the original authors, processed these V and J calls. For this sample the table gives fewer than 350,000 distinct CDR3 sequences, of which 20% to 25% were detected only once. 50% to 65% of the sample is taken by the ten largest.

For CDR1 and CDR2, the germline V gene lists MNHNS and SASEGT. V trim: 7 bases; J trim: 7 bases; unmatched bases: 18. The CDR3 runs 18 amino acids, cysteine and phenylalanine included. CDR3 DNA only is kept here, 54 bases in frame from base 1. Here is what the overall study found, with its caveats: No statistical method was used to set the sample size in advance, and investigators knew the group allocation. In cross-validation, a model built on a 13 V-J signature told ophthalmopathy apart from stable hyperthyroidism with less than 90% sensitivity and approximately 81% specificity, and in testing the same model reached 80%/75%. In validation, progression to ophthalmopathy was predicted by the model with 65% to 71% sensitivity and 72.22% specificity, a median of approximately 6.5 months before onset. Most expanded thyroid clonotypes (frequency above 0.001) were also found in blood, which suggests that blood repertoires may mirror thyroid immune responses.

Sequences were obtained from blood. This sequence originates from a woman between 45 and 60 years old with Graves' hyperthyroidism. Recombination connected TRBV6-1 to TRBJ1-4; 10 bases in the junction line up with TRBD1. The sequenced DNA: TGTGCCAGCACCGCTTTCCGGGACAGGGGCAGAATTGGTGAAAAACTGTTTTTT. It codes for CASTAFRDRGRIGEKLFF.